The 24 T cell receptor beta chains below all came from one sample that was sequenced in a study of shared clonotypes between healthy human individuals. Sequencing used immunoSEQ multiplex PCR; TCRdb keeps in-frame clones, though not all of them. The table records approximately 340,000 clones, roughly 70% of them present only once. The sequencing input was memory CD4+ T cells sorted from blood. Subset noted: CD45RA-negative fraction. These receptors were obtained from a man between 25 and 39 years old in good health.

This chain joins TRBV5-6 and TRBJ2-5; 9 nucleotides align to TRBD2. V shed 3 bases, J shed 1 base, and the junction held 4 bases outside the gene matches. Germline V gene data show CDR1 as SGHDT and CDR2 as YYEEEE. This CDR3 is built from 15 residues. CDR3 region: CASSWMGLAQETQYF. CDR3 DNA sequence: TGTGCCAGCAGCTGGATGGGACTAGCCCAAGAGACCCAGTACTTC. Combining the CDR3 with reference TRBV5-6 and TRBJ2-5 gives the whole variable domain DAGVTQSPTHLIKTRGQQVTLRCSPKSGHDTVSWYQQALGQGPQFIFQYYEEEERQRGNFPDRFSGHQFPNYSSELNVNALLLGDSALYLCASSWMGLAQETQYFGPGTRLLVL.

The CDR3 DNA reads TGCGCCAGCAGCTTCACAGGGCCGACCGGGTACATTCAGTACTTC. This translates into CASSFTGPTGYIQYF. The rearrangement links TRBV5-1 to TRBJ2-4; D possibly corresponds to TRBD1 (6 bases). Looked up from germline, CDR1 is SGHRS and CDR2 is YFSETQ. The CDR3 runs to 15 residues. Trimming took 2 bases from V and 8 from J, leaving 17 bases between them.

The rearrangement uses TRBV2 and TRBJ1-2; D ambiguous. Germline V gives CDR1 SNHLY, CDR2 FYNNEI. This CDR3 has 13 residues. The germline V and J ends were trimmed by 2 bases and 4 bases, with 8 bases remaining between them. The DNA for the CDR3 is TGTGCCAGCAGTGAAAGCCGAAGCTATGGCTACACCTTC. This gives the protein CASSESRSYGYTF.

The chain combines TRBV7-7 with TRBJ2-1; 9 nucleotides match TRBD2. Germline assignment: CDR1 SSHAT and CDR2 FNYEAQ (reference sequence). V gave up 1 base and J gave up 8 bases; unmatched junction bases: 6. This CDR3 has 15 residues. The CDR3 DNA sequence: TGTGCCAGCAGCTTAGGGGTAGCGGGAGTTGATGAGCAGTTCTTC. This codes for CASSLGVAGVDEQFF.

The rearrangement links TRBV11-2 to TRBJ2-5; TRBD2 matches at 10 bases. Germline V gives CDR1 SGHAT, CDR2 FQNNGV. Germline trimming cut 5 bases from V and 4 bases from J; bases unmatched to any gene: 10. This CDR3 region has 16 residues. CDR3 bases: TGTGCCAGCAGCCTCCGCTCTAGCGGGAGCCGAGAGACCCAGTACTTC. It yields the protein CASSLRSSGSRETQYF. Using reference TRBV11-2 and TRBJ2-5 for the parts outside the CDR3, the full variable domain is EAGVAQSPRYKIIEKRQSVAFWCNPISGHATLYWYQQILGQGPKLLIQFQNNGVVDDSQLPKDRFSAERLKGVDSTLKIQPAKLEDSAVYLCASSLRSSGSRETQYFGPGTRLLVL.

V and J are TRBV6-1 and TRBJ2-3; TRBD1 agrees at 8 bases. With 4 bases clipped from V and 1 base from J, the junction kept 13 bases outside the gene matches. In germline, CDR1 is MNHNS, CDR2 SASEGT. The CDR3 is made up of 18 amino acids. The CDR3 DNA sequence: TGTGCCAGCAGTGCCGTGAGGAGCGGCAGGGGGCGCACAGATACGCAGTATTTT. Translation: CASSAVRSGRGRTDTQYF.

The CDR3 loop is CASSLVVGTGGFFEQFF. CDR3 coding DNA: TGTGCCAGCAGCTTAGTGGTCGGGACAGGGGGCTTCTTTGAGCAGTTCTTC. The rearrangement uses TRBV7-2 and TRBJ2-1; 12 nucleotides match TRBD1. V gave up 1 base and J gave up 9 bases; unmatched junction bases: 10. Germline V gives CDR1 SGHTA, CDR2 FQGNSA. This CDR3 contains 17 residues.

The chain uses TRBV5-4 and TRBJ1-4, with 7 bases identical to TRBD1. CDR1 and CDR2 (germline): SGHNT, YYREEE (reference sequence). V was clipped by 2 bases and J by 6 bases; unmatched bases: 7. The CDR3 length is 15 residues. The CDR3 sequence: CASSFRGRGDEKLFF. The CDR3 DNA is TGTGCCAGCAGCTTTAGAGGCAGGGGGGATGAAAAACTGTTTTTT.

V gene TRBV6-1 combines with J gene TRBJ1-4, with D possibly matching TRBD1 (5 bases). The CDR3 has 14 amino acids. CDR1 and CDR2 from the germline V gene are MNHNS and SASEGT. The V gene lost 3 bases and the J gene lost 8 bases, with 13 bases spanning the gap. The DNA of the CDR3 is TGTGCCAGCAGTGACCGACAGAGGGGCGAAAAACTGTTTTTT. It yields the protein CASSDRQRGEKLFF.

This clone appeared a few times. V and J are TRBV11-3 and TRBJ2-7, with 9 bases fitting TRBD1. The CDR3 length is 15 residues. Per germline, CDR1 SGHNT and CDR2 YENEEA. J gave up 7 bases and V 5 bases, and 12 bases lay outside the gene matches. CDR3 amino acids: CASSQGTGLGEEQYF. CDR3 in DNA: TGTGCCAGCAGCCAAGGGACAGGGCTGGGGGAAGAGCAGTACTTC.

The gene calls are TRBV4-2 and TRBJ2-1, with TRBD2 matching 11 bases. V was clipped by 0 bases and J by 6 bases; unmatched bases: 10. Looked up from germline, CDR1 is LGHNA and CDR2 is YNFKEQ. The CDR3 has 18 residues. This CDR3 reads CASSQDRGRTSGSNEQFF. The CDR3, as DNA: TGTGCCAGCAGCCAAGATCGGGGTCGTACTAGCGGGAGCAATGAGCAGTTCTTC.

The V gene is TRBV4-3, the J gene TRBJ1-2; D might be TRBD1 (5 bases). Trimming cost V 4 bases and J 4 bases, with 16 bases left between them. The CDR3 loop spans 15 amino acids. Germline CDR1 LGHNA, CDR2 YSLEER. The CDR3 loop is CASSRTDSYSYGYTF. DNA for the CDR3: TGCGCCAGCAGCCGGACCGACAGCTACTCCTATGGCTACACCTTC.

The chain's CDR3 is CASSLGQGVAYEQYF. The CDR3 coding sequence is TGTGCCAGCAGTTTAGGGCAGGGGGTTGCCTACGAGCAGTACTTC. V is TRBV27 and J is TRBJ2-7; 7 positions match TRBD1. CDR1 is MNHEY and CDR2 is SMNVEV in the germline V gene (reference sequence). The CDR3 is 15 residues long. V lost 2 bases and J lost 2; bases outside the gene matches: 6.

This clone was counted a few times. This chain connects TRBV19 to TRBJ1-2, with D perhaps TRBD1 (5 bases). The CDR3 spans 16 residues. The V end lost 6 bases, the J end lost 0 bases, and 17 bases lay between the germline ends. The V gene's germline CDR1 is LNHDA and CDR2 SQIVND (reference sequence). CDR3 amino acids: CASRTLRRDANYGYTF. In nucleotides, the CDR3 is TGTGCCAGTAGGACACTTCGCAGGGATGCTAACTATGGCTACACCTTC.

V usage is TRBV11-2 and J usage is TRBJ2-7; D is ambiguous. Trimming cost V 1 base and J 4 bases, with 5 bases left between them. CDR1 is SGHAT and CDR2 is FQNNGV in the germline V gene. The CDR3 consists of 12 residues. The DNA of the CDR3 is TGTGCCAGCAGCTTAGGCATATACGAGCAGTACTTC. Its protein product is CASSLGIYEQYF.

Regarding this clone: A much larger clone differs by one base, so this may be a read error. This sample includes further DNA sequences coding for the same CDR3. This sequence joins TRBV7-2 and TRBJ2-1; D gene unclear. Germline V lookup: CDR1 SGHTA, CDR2 FQGNSA. Trimming removed 1 base at V and 5 bases at J, with 6 bases between. The CDR3 totals 13 residues. CDR3 nucleotide sequence: TGTGCCAGCAGCTTAGGGCATAACAATGAGCAGTTCTTC. It encodes CASSLGHNNEQFF.

The J gene is TRBJ2-5, the V gene TRBV2; D unclear. The CDR3 is 15 residues long. Germline V gene lookup returns CDR1 SNHLY and CDR2 FYNNEI. V shed 5 bases and J shed 1 base, with 14 bases lying between them. The CDR3 here is CASSPGPTPQETQYF. CDR3 sequence (DNA): TGTGCCAGCAGTCCCGGACCGACTCCCCAAGAGACCCAGTACTTC.

This sequence joins TRBV7-9 and TRBJ2-6; 13 bases line up with TRBD2. Unmatched junction bases numbered 5, after V lost 6 bases and J lost 0 bases. Germline V gene sequence: CDR1 SEHNR, CDR2 FQNEAQ (reference sequence). The CDR3 has 18 residues. CDR3: CASRLAGGKRSGANVLTF. For the CDR3, the DNA is TGTGCCAGCAGACTAGCGGGAGGGAAACGCTCTGGGGCCAACGTCCTGACTTTC.

The V call is TRBV5-1, the J call TRBJ2-3; a weak D match, TRBD2 (6 bases). Trimming shortened V by 4 bases and J by 2 bases, and 11 bases separated the two germline ends. This CDR3 spans 14 amino acids. Germline V gene data show CDR1 as SGHRS and CDR2 as YFSETQ. The CDR3 loop is CASSVGTPTDTQYF. CDR3 in DNA: TGCGCCAGCAGCGTCGGGACTCCCACAGATACGCAGTATTTT. The full variable domain, its missing parts supplied by reference TRBV5-1 and TRBJ2-3, is KAGVTQTPRYLIKTRGQQVTLSCSPISGHRSVSWYQQTPGQGLQFLFEYFSETQRNKGNFPGRFSGRQFSNSRSEMNVSTLELGDSALYLCASSVGTPTDTQYFGPGTRLTVL.

The chain joins TRBV2 to TRBJ2-2; D might be TRBD1 (6 bases). Germline V CDR1 and CDR2: SNHLY, FYNNEI. The CDR3 sequence is 14 residues long. Trimming stripped 4 bases from V and 7 bases from J, with 13 bases between. The CDR3 loop is CASSVTGPYGELFF. The CDR3 DNA reads TGTGCCAGCAGTGTCACAGGGCCTTACGGGGAGCTGTTTTTT.

The chain uses TRBV9 and TRBJ2-2; D is uncertain. Per the germline V gene, CDR1 is SGDLS and CDR2 is YYNGEE. This CDR3 region has 15 residues. V gave up 4 bases and J gave up 2 bases, with 12 bases separating them. Here the CDR3 reads CASSRLPSNTGELFF. CDR3 sequence (DNA): TGTGCCAGCAGCCGACTGCCTTCTAACACCGGGGAGCTGTTTTTT.

The V call is TRBV20-1, the J call TRBJ2-3; no clear D gene. The CDR3 sequence is 11 residues long. V shed 5 bases and J shed 4 bases, with 7 bases lying between them. Looked up from germline, CDR1 is DFQATT and CDR2 is SNEGSKA (reference sequence). Here the CDR3 reads CSAERSDTQYF. CDR3 bases: TGCAGTGCTGAGCGCTCAGATACGCAGTATTTT.

This clone has only a few counts. This chain links TRBV7-9 with TRBJ1-1; possible D gene TRBD1, 5 bases. From germline, CDR1 is SEHNR and CDR2 FQNEAQ (reference sequence). The ends were cut back, 4 bases at V and 3 bases at J, with 15 bases in the middle. CDR3 length equals 15 residues. The CDR3 sequence is CASSWPAGWYTEAFF. CDR3 DNA: TGTGCCAGCAGCTGGCCTGCAGGGTGGTACACTGAAGCTTTCTTT.

This clone showed up just a few times. The chain has TRBV29-1 and TRBJ1-5; unclear D gene. Deletions cut 4 bases from V and 5 bases from J, with 9 bases between. This CDR3 contains 12 residues. Germline V gene data show CDR1 as SQVTM and CDR2 as ANQGSEA. CDR3 residues: CSVGFRDQPQHF. The CDR3 DNA sequence: TGCAGCGTTGGGTTCAGAGATCAGCCCCAGCATTTT. Together with reference TRBV29-1 and TRBJ1-5, the CDR3 gives the full variable domain: SAVISQKPSRDICQRGTSLTIQCQVDSQVTMMFWYRQQPGQSLTLIATANQGSEATYESGFVIDKFPISRPNLTFSTLTVSNMSPEDSSIYLCSVGFRDQPQHFGDGTRLSIL.